The next 32 T cell receptor beta chains were all read from a single sample in a study of CD8 T cells in ankylosing spondylitis. TCRdb reprocessed the 5' RACE reads via MiXCR and lists one record per CDR3 protein. The sample has 310,000 or so distinct CDR3 sequences, around 18% seen once. Sequenced material: blood, either unsorted or a sorted T cell fraction (not recorded which). Receptors originate from a male donor with ankylosing spondylitis or in good health (not recorded which).

The chain couples TRBV20-1 to TRBJ2-1, with 10 nucleotides matching TRBD2. This CDR3 region has 18 residues. The germline gives CDR1 DFQATT, CDR2 SNEGSKA (reference sequence). V was clipped by 2 bases and J by 0 bases; unmatched bases: 10. The DNA for the CDR3 is TGCAGTGCTAGAACTAAACTAGCGGGGTACCACTCCTACAATGAGCAGTTCTTC. It encodes CSARTKLAGYHSYNEQFF.

The chain is built from TRBV30 and TRBJ2-1, with D tentatively TRBD2 (5 bases). V dropped 3 bases and J dropped 6 bases, with 24 bases sitting between them. CDR1 and CDR2 from the germline V gene are GTSNPN and SVGIG (reference sequence). The CDR3 length is 17 residues. The CDR3 bases are TGTGCCTGGAGCCCCGCGGAGGCATTAACCGTAGCCAATGAGCAGTTCTTC. It codes for CAWSPAEALTVANEQFF.

Many counts were recorded for this clonotype. This chain connects TRBV3-1 to TRBJ2-7; possibly TRBD2 for D (5 bases). The V end lost 3 bases, the J end lost 2 bases, and 14 bases lay between the germline ends. There are 15 residues in the CDR3. The V gene's germline CDR1 is LGHDT and CDR2 YNNKEL (reference sequence). In nucleotides, the CDR3 is TGTGCCAGCAGCCAGGGTAACCCCGGGACCTACGAGCAGTACGTC. Protein sequence: CASSQGNPGTYEQYV.

The DNA for the CDR3 is TGTGCCAGCAGCCCTAGTAAAAATGAGCAGTTCTTC. This sequence encodes CASSPSKNEQFF. This chain uses TRBV14 with TRBJ2-1; D is unresolved. V was shortened by 4 bases and J by 7 bases, with 8 bases between the two germline ends. The germline gives CDR1 SGHDN, CDR2 FVKESK. The CDR3 has 12 amino acids. Filled out from reference TRBV14 and TRBJ2-1, the complete variable domain reads EAGVTQFPSHSVIEKGQTVTLRCDPISGHDNLYWYRRVMGKEIKFLLHFVKESKQDESGMPNNRFLAERTGGTYSTLKVQPAELEDSGVYFCASSPSKNEQFFGPGTRLTVL.

V and J are TRBV19 and TRBJ1-4, with D hard to call. V was pared by 6 bases and J by 3 bases, with 17 bases between. This CDR3 is built from 16 residues. Looked up from germline, CDR1 is LNHDA and CDR2 is SQIVND (reference sequence). As DNA, the CDR3 is TGTGCCAGTAGGAAGAACCAATGGGGTCCTAATGAAAAACTGTTTTTT. Its protein product is CASRKNQWGPNEKLFF.

In the case of this clonotype: One end of the junction does not line up with germline, which may come from a read error. The chain uses TRBV20-1 and TRBJ2-1; the match to TRBD2 covers 14 bases. The CDR3 loop spans 19 amino acids. Germline-derived CDR1 and CDR2 are DFQATT and SNEGSKA (reference sequence). The CDR3 is CSARDATGTSGRGYNEQFF. Written as DNA, the CDR3 is TGCAGCGCTAGAGATGCCACCGGGACTAGCGGGAGAGGCTACAATGAGCAGTTCTTC.

V usage is TRBV7-3 and J usage is TRBJ2-3; 7 nucleotides agree with TRBD1. The trim removed 4 bases at V and 3 bases at J, leaving 7 bases unmatched. Germline V gene data show CDR1 as SGHTA and CDR2 as FQGTGA. The CDR3 extends over 15 amino acids. The CDR3, as DNA: TGTGCCAGCAGCTCCGGACAGGCGGGTACAGATACGCAGTATTTT. Encoded protein: CASSSGQAGTDTQYF.

The chain couples TRBV28 to TRBJ1-2; D is possibly TRBD1 (5 bases). There are 16 residues in the CDR3. CDR1 MDHEN and CDR2 SYDVKM come from the germline V gene. V lost 5 bases to trimming and J lost 0 bases, with 16 bases between them. The DNA of the CDR3 is TGTGCCAGCAGTCTACCGGCCGGGACGGCTAACTATGGCTACACCTTC. This translates into CASSLPAGTANYGYTF.

This clonotype was seen only a few times. CDR3: CASQNEEVLAKNIQYF. In DNA, the CDR3 is TGTGCCAGCCAGAACGAGGAAGTGCTAGCCAAAAACATTCAGTACTTC. This chain joins TRBV2 and TRBJ2-4; the D is unclear. Germline CDR1 reads SNHLY; CDR2 reads FYNNEI. V lost 8 bases to trimming and J lost 0 bases, with 17 bases between them. The CDR3 is 16 residues long.

This clonotype was observed many times. The V gene is TRBV4-1, the J gene TRBJ2-2, with 10 bases lining up with TRBD1. V gave up 4 bases and J gave up 0 bases; unmatched junction bases: 5. Per germline, CDR1 MGHRA and CDR2 YSYEKL. This CDR3 spans 17 amino acids. DNA of the CDR3: TGCGCCAGCAGCCCCGACAGGGGGCTTACGAACACCGGGGAGCTGTTTTTT. As protein: CASSPDRGLTNTGELFF.

This clonotype has only a few counts. V gene TRBV5-1 combines with J gene TRBJ2-2, with a tentative D call TRBD1 (5 bases). Per germline, CDR1 SGHRS and CDR2 YFSETQ. The CDR3 sequence is 16 residues long. Trimming shortened V by 4 bases and J by 0 bases, and 13 bases separated the two germline ends. CDR3: CASSPFADTNTGELFF. Here the CDR3 DNA reads TGCGCCAGCAGCCCATTCGCGGACACGAACACCGGGGAGCTGTTTTTT.

V gene TRBV12-3 or TRBV12-4 combines with J gene TRBJ2-1; D possibly corresponds to TRBD2 (6 bases). Deletions cut 0 bases from V and 8 bases from J, with 17 bases between. There are 16 residues in the CDR3. CDR3 DNA sequence: TGTGCCAGCAGTTTAGCTGGCGGGGTTGGGGTCGATGAGCAGTTCTTC. Protein: CASSLAGGVGVDEQFF.

The V call is TRBV28, the J call TRBJ2-3, with a weak D call TRBD1 (5 bases). The CDR3 has 15 residues. V was cut by 4 bases and J by 2 bases, with 13 bases left in between. CDR1 is MDHEN and CDR2 is SYDVKM in the germline V gene. Written as DNA, the CDR3 is TGTGCCAGCAGTTATCCAGGGCCCTACACAGATACGCAGTATTTT. Its translation: CASSYPGPYTDTQYF.

This clonotype appeared many times. V usage is TRBV29-1 and J usage is TRBJ2-1; a weak D match, TRBD2 (5 bases). From germline, CDR1 is SQVTM and CDR2 ANQGSEA. The CDR3 runs 13 residues. V was clipped by 6 bases and J by 1 base, with 10 bases between them. CDR3 DNA sequence: TGCAGCGTCGCGGAGGATTCCTACAATGAGCAGTTCTTC. It translates to CSVAEDSYNEQFF.

This clonotype was observed a few times. J is TRBJ1-6 and V is TRBV7-2; 7 bases align to TRBD1. CDR3 size: 15 residues. Losses at the gene ends were 0 bases for V and 9 bases for J; bases not matched to a gene: 5. Germline-derived CDR1 and CDR2 are SGHTA and FQGNSA. The chain's CDR3 is CASSLATGDGSPLHF. CDR3 nucleotide sequence: TGTGCCAGCAGCTTAGCCACAGGGGACGGTTCACCCCTCCACTTT. The whole variable domain, remainder taken from reference TRBV7-2 and TRBJ1-6, is GAGVSQSPSNKVTEKGKDVELRCDPISGHTALYWYRQSLGQGLEFLIYFQGNSAPDKSGLPSDRFSAERTGGSVSTLTIQRTQQEDSAVYLCASSLATGDGSPLHFGNGTRLTVT.

There are a few counts of this clonotype. The V call is TRBV27, the J call TRBJ2-3; D possibly corresponds to TRBD1 (5 bases). CDR1 is MNHEY and CDR2 is SMNVEV in the germline V gene (reference sequence). Trimming removed 7 bases at V and 3 bases at J, with 23 bases between. The CDR3 is 17 amino acids. The CDR3, as DNA: TGTGCCAGCACTCCTAACGGGCGCAGGGCGGTTACAGATACGCAGTATTTT. It yields the protein CASTPNGRRAVTDTQYF.

In its sample, this clonotype was seen a few times. This sequence joins TRBV5-1 and TRBJ2-1; 11 bases agree with TRBD2. Germline CDR1 SGHRS, CDR2 YFSETQ. The CDR3 spans 17 residues. With 4 bases clipped from V and 3 bases from J, the junction kept 9 bases outside the gene matches. CDR3 bases: TGCGCCAGCAGCACAGGGACTAGCGGACTTAACTACAATGAGCAGTTCTTC. As protein: CASSTGTSGLNYNEQFF.

The CDR3 sequence is CASSRQTGSTYNEQFF. CDR3 coding DNA: TGTGCCAGCAGCCGCCAGACAGGGAGCACCTACAATGAGCAGTTCTTC. The V call is TRBV27, the J call TRBJ2-1; TRBD1 agrees at 7 bases. CDR1 and CDR2 from the germline V gene are MNHEY and SMNVEV (reference sequence). This CDR3 is built from 16 residues. The trim removed 6 bases at V and 2 bases at J, leaving 10 bases unmatched.

The chain carries TRBV30 and TRBJ1-1, with 9 bases matching TRBD1. Per germline, CDR1 GTSNPN and CDR2 SVGIG (reference sequence). With 3 bases clipped from V and 6 bases from J, the junction kept 11 bases outside the gene matches. CDR3 length equals 15 residues. CDR3 in amino acids: CAWRSVDRGGAEAFF. For the CDR3, the DNA is TGTGCCTGGAGGTCAGTGGACAGGGGAGGGGCTGAAGCTTTCTTT.

This clonotype showed up just a few times. V gene TRBV27 combines with J gene TRBJ1-1, with a tentative D call TRBD1 (5 bases). The V gene's germline CDR1 is MNHEY and CDR2 SMNVEV (reference sequence). V was cut by 7 bases and J by 4 bases, with 16 bases left in between. CDR3 length equals 14 residues. The CDR3 DNA reads as TGTGCCAGCAATTCCTGGGGCGCGAGCACTGAAGCTTTCTTT. This translates into CASNSWGASTEAFF.

This chain connects TRBV20-1 to TRBJ2-1; D gene unclear. CDR3 length: 16 residues. The germline CDR1 and CDR2 sequences are DFQATT and SNEGSKA (reference sequence). Trimming shortened V by 6 bases and J by 0 bases, and 18 bases separated the two germline ends. DNA for the CDR3: TGCAGTGCCGCTCGGCCCTTGACGAGCTCCTACAATGAGCAGTTCTTC. Translated, it gives CSAARPLTSSYNEQFF.

This clonotype showed up just a few times. The chain is built from TRBV28 and TRBJ2-1; tentative D call: TRBD1 (5 bases). In germline, CDR1 is MDHEN, CDR2 SYDVKM. V was trimmed by 10 bases and J by 4 bases, leaving 17 bases between them. This CDR3 is built from 14 residues. The CDR3 protein is CATIDQGRYNEQFF. The CDR3 nucleotides are TGTGCCACCATAGACCAGGGAAGGTACAATGAGCAGTTCTTC.

The genes are TRBV7-2 and TRBJ2-1; TRBD1 matches 7 bases. This CDR3 region has 17 residues. Looked up from germline, CDR1 is SGHTA and CDR2 is FQGNSA. The J segment lost 5 bases and the V segment lost 1 base, leaving 11 bases of the junction unmatched. CDR3 bases: TGTGCCAGCAGCTTAGGGCCATTTTGGGACAGAAACAATGAGCAGTTCTTC. This encodes CASSLGPFWDRNNEQFF.

A few counts support this clonotype. V usage is TRBV11-2 and J usage is TRBJ2-1; TRBD2 might be the D (5 bases). The V end was cut by 6 bases, the J end by 7 bases, with 16 bases between. Per the germline V gene, CDR1 is SGHAT and CDR2 is FQNNGV. The length of the CDR3 is 14 residues. CDR3 in DNA: TGTGCCAGCAGGTCGTTAGCGTTGGGGAATGAGCAGTTCTTC. The encoded protein is CASRSLALGNEQFF.

This clonotype has only a few counts. J is TRBJ2-2 and V is TRBV9; TRBD1 matches 7 bases. Per the germline V gene, CDR1 is SGDLS and CDR2 is YYNGEE. The CDR3 has 16 residues. V lost 4 bases to trimming and J lost 0 bases; unmatched junction nucleotides: 6. The CDR3 loop is CASSLRTGTNTGELFF. The CDR3 DNA reads as TGTGCCAGCAGCTTACGGACAGGCACGAACACCGGGGAGCTGTTTTTT.

The chain employs TRBV10-3 and TRBJ2-1; D is undetermined. The length of the CDR3 is 16 residues. Germline loops: CDR1 ENHRY, CDR2 SYGVKD. V was pared by 2 bases and J by 0 bases, with 11 bases between. DNA of the CDR3: TGTGCCATCAGTGAGCCCAGGCCAAGCTCCTACAATGAGCAGTTCTTC. Protein product: CAISEPRPSSYNEQFF.

V usage is TRBV20-1 and J usage is TRBJ2-3; either TRBD1 or TRBD2 may supply D (5 bases each). The CDR3 has 14 amino acids. Germline-derived CDR1 and CDR2 are DFQATT and SNEGSKA (reference sequence). V lost 4 bases, J lost 1 base, and 12 bases lay in between. The CDR3, as DNA: TGCAGTGCTACTGGGGGTCAGGGCACAGATACGCAGTATTTT. This sequence encodes CSATGGQGTDTQYF.

The chain recombines TRBV7-2 with TRBJ2-2, with TRBD2 identical over 7 bases. J lost 4 bases, V lost 5 bases, and 10 bases had no gene match. This CDR3 is built from 16 residues. Germline CDR1 and CDR2: SGHTA and FQGNSA. The CDR3 reads CASSRPGLTFTGELFF. The CDR3 DNA reads TGTGCCAGCAGCCGACCGGGACTAACATTCACCGGGGAGCTGTTTTTT.

The V call is TRBV28, the J call TRBJ1-1; 9 bases map to TRBD1. From germline, CDR1 is MDHEN and CDR2 SYDVKM. V shed 6 bases and J 2 bases; nucleotides not matched to a gene: 4. The CDR3 loop spans 14 amino acids. CDR3 nucleotides: TGTGCCAGCAGGGGGACAGGGTTTAACACTGAAGCTTTCTTT. Translated: CASRGTGFNTEAFF.

The chain combines TRBV28 with TRBJ2-7, with TRBD1 matching over 9 bases. CDR1 and CDR2 (germline): MDHEN, SYDVKM. J gave up 3 bases and V 1 base, and 4 bases lay outside the gene matches. The CDR3 contains 15 residues. In nucleotides, the CDR3 is TGTGCCAGCAGTTTATCCGGACAGGGGAACTACGAGCAGTACGTC. Translated: CASSLSGQGNYEQYV.

CDR3 bases: TGTGCCACCTCCCTCGGGGGCCCTTACAATGAGCAGTTCTTC. Amino acid sequence: CATSLGGPYNEQFF. The gene calls are TRBV24-1 and TRBJ2-1; D possibly uses TRBD1 or TRBD2 (6 bases each). This CDR3 is 14 amino acids long. Germline V gene data show CDR1 as KGHDR and CDR2 as SFDVKD. V lost 9 bases and J 4 bases, leaving 15 bases between the germline ends.

This clonotype has just a few counts. The chain employs TRBV5-1 and TRBJ2-2, with 10 bases aligning to TRBD2. The V and J ends lost 2 bases and 1 base, in that order; junction bases with no gene match: 5. CDR1 is SGHRS, CDR2 YFSETQ, per germline. This CDR3 region has 17 residues. The CDR3 sequence is CASSFLAGEKNTGELFF. The CDR3 DNA reads TGCGCCAGCAGCTTCCTAGCGGGAGAGAAGAACACCGGGGAGCTGTTTTTT.